The TCR beta chain described here comes from a study of T-cell memory formation after mild COVID-19. The wider study: The study found TCR clusters largely donor specific. Notes on the study in general: Some clones that responded were present in memory (sampled pre-infection), which suggests cross-reactive memory joined. Clones that shrank (day 15 to 85) were balanced CD4/CD8, whereas later expanders leaned CD4+.

Trimming stripped 4 bases from V and 14 bases from J, with 16 bases between. The CDR3 is 12 residues long. Germline assignment: CDR1 SEHNR and CDR2 FQNEAQ (reference sequence). About this clonotype: Its antigen remains unknown.

One entry per CDR3 protein, called by TCRdb with MiXCR from the 5' RACE reads. The data show about 130,000 distinct CDR3 sequences, more than 15% seen once. Sequencing input: PBMCs or a T cell subset sorted from them (not recorded which). The sequence was obtained from an adult woman who had mild COVID-19 (a few samples of this study predate the infection). Cell type and time point are not known. The V gene is TRBV7-9, the J gene TRBJ2-3; D may be TRBD1 (6 bases). The CDR3 bases are TGTGCCAGCAGCTACCCAGGACAGCAAGGGTATTTT. It yields the protein CASSYPGQQGYF.